Shown below are 27 T cell receptor beta chains from a single sample sequenced in a study of shared clonotypes between healthy human individuals. Here immunoSEQ multiplex PCR was the method, and the copy in TCRdb shows in-frame clones only, minus some. This sample has some 2,000,000 clones, with approximately 95% found just once. The sample comprised naive CD4+ T cells sorted from blood. Subset specified: CD45RA+ positively selected. These receptors all come from a man aged 18 to 29 in good health.

The chain couples TRBV19 to TRBJ1-1; 7 positions agree with TRBD1. CDR3 length: 14 residues. V shed 6 bases, J shed 0 bases, and the junction held 4 bases outside the gene matches. CDR1 and CDR2 (germline): LNHDA, SQIVND (reference sequence). Written as DNA, the CDR3 is TGTGCCAGTAGACCGGGACAGATGAACACTGAAGCTTTCTTT. This sequence encodes CASRPGQMNTEAFF.

In the case of this clone: Other nucleotide sequences from this sample produce the same CDR3. The chain employs TRBV7-2 and TRBJ1-2; D remains unclear. Germline CDR1 reads SGHTA; CDR2 reads FQGNSA. The CDR3 runs to 13 residues. Trimming took off 1 base at V and 5 bases at J, with 8 bases between the two ends. The CDR3 here is CASSLDGRYGYTF. DNA for the CDR3: TGTGCCAGCAGCTTAGACGGCCGGTATGGCTACACCTTC.

Here the CDR3 DNA reads TGTGCCAGCAGCTTGACTAGCGGGAGACCGAACACCGGGGAGCTGTTTTTT. This translates into CASSLTSGRPNTGELFF. The chain has TRBV7-2 and TRBJ2-2, with 12 bases fitting TRBD2. Germline trimming cut 3 bases from V and 0 bases from J; bases unmatched to any gene: 2. This CDR3 comprises 17 residues. Looked up from germline, CDR1 is SGHTA and CDR2 is FQGNSA.

This clone turned up a few times. The chain employs TRBV18 and TRBJ1-6, with no clear D. The CDR3 spans 14 residues. Germline V lookup: CDR1 KGHSH, CDR2 LQKENI. V was clipped by 5 bases and J by 8 bases, with 13 bases between them. The CDR3 is CASSGLDAYSPLHF. CDR3 nucleotide sequence: TGTGCCAGCTCAGGTCTGGACGCGTATTCACCCCTCCACTTT.

The chain uses TRBV11-2 and TRBJ1-2; D is ambiguous. V gave up 5 bases and J gave up 8 bases, with 12 bases separating them. CDR1 is SGHAT, CDR2 FQNNGV, per germline. This CDR3 has 12 amino acids. This CDR3 reads CASSPLEGGYTF. CDR3 bases: TGTGCCAGCAGCCCCCTGGAGGGAGGCTACACCTTC.

This clone was observed once. The chain recombines TRBV11-2 with TRBJ1-1, with a weak D call TRBD1 (6 bases). Trimming shortened V by 1 base and J by 5 bases, and 11 bases separated the two germline ends. CDR1 SGHAT and CDR2 FQNNGV come from the germline V gene. This CDR3 is 14 amino acids long. DNA of the CDR3: TGTGCCAGCAGCTTAGGGGGGGCAAGGACTGAAGCTTTCTTT. Encoded protein: CASSLGGARTEAFF.

DNA for the CDR3: TGTGCCAGCAGCGTCTCCGGGAATCAAGAGACCCAGTACTTC. The encoded protein is CASSVSGNQETQYF. The gene calls are TRBV9 and TRBJ2-5; D is possibly TRBD2 (5 bases). Germline CDR1 and CDR2: SGDLS and YYNGEE. CDR3 length equals 14 residues. Trimming removed 2 bases at V and 2 bases at J, with 10 bases between.

The chain is built from TRBV5-1 and TRBJ2-3; D is unclear. V gave up 4 bases and J gave up 0 bases, with 9 bases separating them. From germline, CDR1 is SGHRS and CDR2 YFSETQ. The CDR3 loop spans 14 amino acids. CDR3: CASSPSASTDTQYF. Written as DNA, the CDR3 is TGCGCCAGCAGCCCCAGTGCTAGCACAGATACGCAGTATTTT.

This clone occurred a few times. This chain connects TRBV6-6 to TRBJ1-5; 10 bases match TRBD1. Germline loops: CDR1 MNHNY, CDR2 SVGAGI (reference sequence). Trimming at V came to 8 bases and at J to 3 bases, leaving 1 base not matched to a gene. The CDR3 extends over 13 amino acids. Written as DNA, the CDR3 is TGTGCCAGCGGGACAGGGGACAATCAGCCCCAGCATTTT. It encodes CASGTGDNQPQHF.

The chain has TRBV6-5 and TRBJ1-2, with 10 bases identical to TRBD1. Germline-derived CDR1 and CDR2 are MNHEY and SVGAGI. The CDR3 runs 14 residues. The V gene end was trimmed by 5 bases and the J gene end by 7 bases; junction bases not matched to a gene: 7. The CDR3 is CASSVPGTGAGYTF. For the CDR3, the DNA is TGTGCCAGCAGTGTTCCCGGGACAGGGGCTGGCTACACCTTC.

The V call is TRBV30, the J call TRBJ2-2; D perhaps matches TRBD2 (6 bases). CDR3 length: 15 residues. Germline V gives CDR1 GTSNPN, CDR2 SVGIG (reference sequence). The V end was cut by 0 bases, the J end by 3 bases, with 11 bases between. In DNA, the CDR3 is TGTGCCTGGAGTGTACTAGGGACTGACACCGGGGAGCTGTTTTTT. Translation gives CAWSVLGTDTGELFF. Full variable domain (remainder filled in from reference TRBV30 and TRBJ2-2): SQTIHQWPATLVQPVGSPLSLECTVEGTSNPNLYWYRQAAGRGLQLLFYSVGIGQISSEVPQNLSASRPQDRQFILSSKKLLLSDSGFYLCAWSVLGTDTGELFFGEGSRLTVL.

V is TRBV5-4 and J is TRBJ2-3; D possibly matches TRBD1 or TRBD2 (5 bases each). The germline V gene has CDR1 SGHNT and CDR2 YYREEE (reference sequence). V lost 0 bases and J 5 bases, leaving 7 bases between the germline ends. CDR3 length: 13 amino acids. The CDR3 reads CASSLEGRDTQYF. The CDR3 region has the DNA TGTGCCAGCAGCTTGGAGGGGAGAGATACGCAGTATTTT.

The J gene is TRBJ2-6, the V gene TRBV27; D uncertain. Germline CDR1 MNHEY, CDR2 SMNVEV (reference sequence). Trimming removed 5 bases at V and 1 base at J, with 21 bases between. The CDR3 spans 19 residues. The CDR3 loop reads CASSPRGRPRTSGANVLTF. For the CDR3, the DNA is TGTGCCAGCAGTCCCCGTGGCAGGCCCCGCACATCTGGGGCCAACGTCCTGACTTTC.

CDR3 nucleotide sequence: TGTGCCAGCAGCCCCAGACAGATTCAATCCTACGAGCAGTACTTC. Translation gives CASSPRQIQSYEQYF. V and J are TRBV7-9 and TRBJ2-7, with D possibly being TRBD1 (5 bases). Germline V CDR1 and CDR2: SEHNR, FQNEAQ (reference sequence). Trimming stripped 5 bases from V and 1 base from J, with 15 bases between. The CDR3 runs to 15 residues.

The chain combines TRBV7-2 with TRBJ1-5; D is ambiguous. This CDR3 is built from 15 residues. Trimming left V 2 bases short and J 2 bases short, with 10 bases between. Germline V gene sequence: CDR1 SGHTA, CDR2 FQGNSA. The CDR3 region is CASSLIFGGNQPQHF. Here the CDR3 DNA reads TGTGCCAGCAGCTTAATTTTTGGTGGCAATCAGCCCCAGCATTTT.

The chain employs TRBV6-6 and TRBJ1-2; 8 nucleotides match TRBD1. V was pared by 4 bases and J by 0 bases, with 7 bases of the junction left unmatched. CDR1 and CDR2 from the germline V gene are MNHNY and SVGAGI (reference sequence). This CDR3 spans 16 amino acids. The CDR3 coding sequence is TGTGCCAGCAGTTCCCCCGGACAGGGATCTAACTATGGCTACACCTTC. Amino acids: CASSSPGQGSNYGYTF.

V usage is TRBV5-1 and J usage is TRBJ2-7; 11 positions match TRBD2. In germline, CDR1 is SGHRS, CDR2 YFSETQ. There are 15 residues in the CDR3. V was pared by 2 bases and J by 6 bases, with 7 bases of the junction left unmatched. The CDR3 region has the DNA TGCGCCAGCAGCTTAGAATCGGGACTAGCGGCCGAGCAGTACTTC. This translates into CASSLESGLAAEQYF.

This sequence joins TRBV4-1 and TRBJ1-6, with TRBD1 matching over 9 bases. Losses at the gene ends were 3 bases for V and 16 bases for J; bases not matched to a gene: 7. CDR3 length: 13 amino acids. CDR1 MGHRA and CDR2 YSYEKL come from the germline V gene. The CDR3 coding sequence is TGCGCCAGCAGCCAGCCCGACAGGGGGACTCTCCACTTT. Protein: CASSQPDRGTLHF.

J is TRBJ2-7 and V is TRBV5-1; D might be TRBD2 (6 bases). Trimming took 4 bases from V and 3 from J, leaving 8 bases between them. The CDR3 sequence is 12 residues long. Per the germline V gene, CDR1 is SGHRS and CDR2 is YFSETQ. For the CDR3, the DNA is TGCGCCAGCAGCAGGGACTTCTACGAGCAGTACTTC. Translating it yields CASSRDFYEQYF. Drawing the rest from reference TRBV5-1 and TRBJ2-7, the complete variable domain is KAGVTQTPRYLIKTRGQQVTLSCSPISGHRSVSWYQQTPGQGLQFLFEYFSETQRNKGNFPGRFSGRQFSNSRSEMNVSTLELGDSALYLCASSRDFYEQYFGPGTRLTVT.

The V call is TRBV4-1, the J call TRBJ2-6; D remains ambiguous. V lost 4 bases and J 4 bases, leaving 11 bases between the germline ends. Germline assignment: CDR1 MGHRA and CDR2 YSYEKL. The CDR3 runs to 15 residues. The CDR3 region is CASSPVPVGANVLTF. CDR3 coding DNA: TGCGCCAGCAGCCCGGTTCCAGTCGGGGCCAACGTCCTGACTTTC.

This clone occurred a few times. The chain is built from TRBV19 and TRBJ1-5; D is unclear. Germline CDR1 reads LNHDA; CDR2 reads SQIVND (reference sequence). Between the trimmed V and J ends, which lost 5 bases and 0 bases, there was a span of 8 bases. The CDR3 loop spans 14 amino acids. The CDR3 is CASSDAHSNQPQHF. The CDR3 DNA follows: TGTGCCAGTAGTGATGCCCATAGCAATCAGCCCCAGCATTTT.

This chain links TRBV11-2 with TRBJ1-6, with no clear D. Germline CDR1 SGHAT, CDR2 FQNNGV. Trimming took off 1 base at V and 8 bases at J, with 6 bases between the two ends. The CDR3 is made up of 13 amino acids. DNA for the CDR3: TGTGCCAGCAGCTTAGGCACGTATTCACCCCTCCACTTT. This gives the protein CASSLGTYSPLHF.

The CDR3 protein is CASSPFYSGQINSPLHF. As DNA, the CDR3 is TGTGCCAGCTCACCATTTTATTCCGGGCAGATTAATTCACCCCTCCACTTT. The chain links TRBV18 to TRBJ1-6; D is ambiguous. This CDR3 is built from 17 residues. CDR1 is KGHSH and CDR2 is LQKENI in the germline V gene. V lost 2 bases, J lost 6 bases, and 17 bases lay in between.

The chain has TRBV5-4 and TRBJ1-6, with unresolved D. V shed 4 bases and J shed 0 bases, with 8 bases lying between them. In germline, CDR1 is SGHNT, CDR2 YYREEE (reference sequence). CDR3 size: 15 residues. The CDR3 protein is CASSLSGSYNSPLHF. In DNA, the CDR3 is TGTGCCAGCAGCCTCTCTGGCTCCTATAATTCACCCCTCCACTTT.

This clone was recorded once. V is TRBV28 and J is TRBJ1-1; D remains unclear. In germline, CDR1 is MDHEN, CDR2 SYDVKM. The CDR3 is made up of 14 amino acids. V was clipped by 10 bases and J by 1 base, with 16 bases between them. In DNA form, the CDR3 reads TGTGCCACCCGGGCCCTCGCGGGGAACACTGAAGCTTTCTTT. As protein: CATRALAGNTEAFF. The full variable domain, completed using reference TRBV28 and TRBJ1-1, is DVKVTQSSRYLVKRTGEKVFLECVQDMDHENMFWYRQDPGLGLRLIYFSYDVKMKEKGDIPEGYSVSREKKERFSLILESASTNQTSMYLCATRALAGNTEAFFGQGTRLTVV.

V usage is TRBV11-2 and J usage is TRBJ2-7, with 8 bases aligning to TRBD1. Losses at the gene ends were 1 base for V and 5 bases for J; bases not matched to a gene: 13. This CDR3 has 17 amino acids. Per germline, CDR1 SGHAT and CDR2 FQNNGV. The DNA for the CDR3 is TGTGCCAGCAGCTTAGGTAGTCCCCAGGGGGCCGAGGACGAGCAGTACTTC. It codes for CASSLGSPQGAEDEQYF. The complete variable domain, with remaining parts taken from reference TRBV11-2 and TRBJ2-7, reads EAGVAQSPRYKIIEKRQSVAFWCNPISGHATLYWYQQILGQGPKLLIQFQNNGVVDDSQLPKDRFSAERLKGVDSTLKIQPAKLEDSAVYLCASSLGSPQGAEDEQYFGPGTRLTVT.

This chain joins TRBV6-5 and TRBJ2-7; TRBD1 matches at 9 bases. Per the germline V gene, CDR1 is MNHEY and CDR2 is SVGAGI. V was clipped by 8 bases and J by 0 bases; unmatched bases: 8. The CDR3 is 15 residues long. In DNA, the CDR3 is TGTGCCAGCTTATCCGGGACAGGGAACTCCTACGAGCAGTACTTC. Its translation is CASLSGTGNSYEQYF.